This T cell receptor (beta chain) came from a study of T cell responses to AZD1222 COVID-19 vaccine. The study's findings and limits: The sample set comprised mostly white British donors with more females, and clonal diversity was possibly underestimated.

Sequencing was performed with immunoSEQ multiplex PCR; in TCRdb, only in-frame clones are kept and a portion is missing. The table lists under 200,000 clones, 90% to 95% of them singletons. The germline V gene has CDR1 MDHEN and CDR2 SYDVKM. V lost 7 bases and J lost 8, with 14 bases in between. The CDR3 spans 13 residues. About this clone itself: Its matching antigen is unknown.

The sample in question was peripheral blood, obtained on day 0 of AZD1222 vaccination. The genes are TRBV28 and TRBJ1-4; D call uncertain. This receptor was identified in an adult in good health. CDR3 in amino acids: CASIEMPGEKLFF. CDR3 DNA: TGTGCCAGCATTGAGATGCCGGGGGAAAAACTGTTTTTT.